These 19 T cell receptor beta chains came from one sample sequenced in a study of blood T cell repertoires in COVID-19. Method: immunoSEQ multiplex PCR; TCRdb's copy keeps in-frame clones and lacks some. The sample records 180,000 or so clones, more than 80% being singletons. The sample taken for sequencing was peripheral blood. The receptors stem from a woman aged 40 to 50 with COVID-19, enrolled during active disease.

This clone has more than one count but fewer than ten. The rearrangement links TRBV5-1 to TRBJ2-7; 11 nucleotides match TRBD2. CDR3 length: 16 residues. From germline, CDR1 is SGHRS and CDR2 YFSETQ. Trimming took 3 bases from V and 0 from J; bases not matched to a gene: 5. Here the CDR3 DNA reads TGCGCCAGCAGCTCCCGGACTAGCGGGTACTCCTACGAGCAGTACTTC. This codes for CASSSRTSGYSYEQYF. The full variable domain, completed using reference TRBV5-1 and TRBJ2-7, is KAGVTQTPRYLIKTRGQQVTLSCSPISGHRSVSWYQQTPGQGLQFLFEYFSETQRNKGNFPGRFSGRQFSNSRSEMNVSTLELGDSALYLCASSSRTSGYSYEQYFGPGTRLTVT.

This chain uses TRBV10-3 with TRBJ2-1; TRBD2 matches 13 bases. Germline CDR1 and CDR2: ENHRY and SYGVKD. Trimming removed 5 bases from V and 7 bases from J; junction bases left unmatched: 5. There are 15 residues in the CDR3. The CDR3 DNA is TGTGCCATCAGTCCACTAGCGGGAGGGCCTAATGAGCAGTTCTTC. Translated, it gives CAISPLAGGPNEQFF.

This chain uses TRBV6-5 with TRBJ2-1, with 8 bases matching TRBD2. Germline loops: CDR1 MNHEY, CDR2 SVGAGI. The CDR3 is 13 amino acids. With V trimmed by 0 bases and J by 8 bases, 0 bases remained unmatched. CDR3 in DNA: TGTGCCAGCAGTTACTCGCGGGGGGATGAGCAGTTCTTC. Encoded protein: CASSYSRGDEQFF.

CDR3 in DNA: TGTGCCAGCAGACAGCAGGGGGCCTATCAGCCCCAGCATTTT. Translated: CASRQQGAYQPQHF. This chain uses TRBV2 with TRBJ1-5; 8 nucleotides agree with TRBD1. The CDR3 covers 14 residues. Germline V gene sequence: CDR1 SNHLY, CDR2 FYNNEI. Trimming took 6 bases from V and 5 from J; bases not matched to a gene: 6.

About this clone: One junction end disagrees with the germline gene, perhaps due to a read error. This chain joins TRBV6-1 and TRBJ1-4; possible D gene TRBD1, 6 bases. Per the germline V gene, CDR1 is MNHNS and CDR2 is SASEGT. This CDR3 is 14 amino acids long. The CDR3 loop reads CASREGGLNEKLFF. CDR3 sequence (DNA): TGTGCCAGCAGAGAAGGGGGGCTCAATGAAAAACTGTTTTTT.

The chain combines TRBV7-8 with TRBJ1-3; D call uncertain. V was clipped by 4 bases and J by 0 bases, with 10 bases between them. The CDR3 runs 15 residues. From germline, CDR1 is SGHVS and CDR2 FQNEAQ. The DNA of the CDR3 is TGTGCCAGCAGCTCCCACAGAGACTCTGGAAACACCATATATTTT. The encoded protein is CASSSHRDSGNTIYF.

The chain uses TRBV15 and TRBJ2-1, with TRBD2 matching 10 bases. V trimming: 1 base; J trimming: 3 bases; junction bases outside the gene matches: 3. CDR3 length equals 16 residues. CDR1 is LNHNV and CDR2 is YYDKDF in the germline V gene (reference sequence). The CDR3 coding sequence is TGTGCCACCAGCAGAGGACTAGCGGGCGTCTACAATGAGCAGTTCTTC. The encoded protein is CATSRGLAGVYNEQFF.

The chain joins TRBV6-5 to TRBJ2-2; D ambiguous. Between the trimmed V and J ends, which lost 6 bases and 7 bases, there was a span of 9 bases. Germline CDR1 reads MNHEY; CDR2 reads SVGAGI. The CDR3 runs 12 residues. The chain's CDR3 is CASRALDGELFF. DNA for the CDR3: TGTGCCAGCAGGGCCCTAGACGGGGAGCTGTTTTTT.

This clone came up once. The rearrangement joins TRBV18 to TRBJ1-5; D is ambiguous. The CDR3 extends over 13 amino acids. The ends were cut back, 1 base at V and 6 bases at J, with 7 bases in the middle. The germline V gene encodes CDR1 KGHSH and CDR2 LQKENI. CDR3 in DNA: TGTGCCAGCTCACCACTAGGAGGTCAGCCCCAGCATTTT. It translates to CASSPLGGQPQHF.

This clone came up a few times. J is TRBJ1-2 and V is TRBV6-5, with 10 bases matching TRBD1. Germline V lookup: CDR1 MNHEY, CDR2 SVGAGI. V trimming: 6 bases; J trimming: 5 bases; junction bases outside the gene matches: 6. The CDR3 loop spans 14 amino acids. The CDR3 nucleotides are TGTGCCAGCAGGGAGGGACAGGGGTTTTATGGCTACACCTTC. Its translation is CASREGQGFYGYTF.

Notes on this clone: A junction boundary mismatches the germline segment, possibly from a read error. CDR3 sequence: CASSTPGTSGNGQFF. CDR3 bases: TGTGCCAGTAGTACCCCCGGGACTAGCGGGAATGGGCAGTTCTTC. The V gene is TRBV19, the J gene TRBJ2-1; 13 bases are shared with TRBD2. The CDR3 runs 15 residues. The germline V gene has CDR1 LNHDA and CDR2 SQIVND (reference sequence).

In its sample, this clone was seen a few times. The rearrangement joins TRBV5-1 to TRBJ1-2; D uncertain. Trimming took off 6 bases at V and 0 bases at J, with 15 bases between the two ends. The germline V gene encodes CDR1 SGHRS and CDR2 YFSETQ. This CDR3 has 15 residues. Here the CDR3 DNA reads TGCGCCAGCAACTCAGGAGAGGGTTCTAACTATGGCTACACCTTC. It yields the protein CASNSGEGSNYGYTF.

The rearrangement joins TRBV10-2 to TRBJ2-5, with a possible D match to TRBD1 (6 bases). Germline lookup yields CDR1 WSHSY and CDR2 SAAADI. The CDR3 has 15 residues. The ends were cut back, 2 bases at V and 4 bases at J, with 14 bases in the middle. The CDR3 protein is CASSENNRAGETQYF. The DNA of the CDR3 is TGCGCCAGCAGTGAGAATAACAGGGCCGGAGAGACCCAGTACTTC.

The V and J genes are TRBV25-1 and TRBJ2-3, with TRBD2 matching 9 bases. The CDR3 extends over 18 amino acids. The V segment lost 3 bases and the J segment 4 bases; nucleotides outside the gene matches: 14. Germline V CDR1 and CDR2: MGHDK, SYGVNS. The CDR3 loop is CASSDILGAGGLADTQYF. CDR3 nucleotides: TGTGCCAGCAGTGACATTTTAGGCGCGGGAGGGCTGGCAGATACGCAGTATTTT.

This clone was picked up one time. The chain joins TRBV19 to TRBJ1-6; D may be TRBD1 (6 bases). The CDR3 has 15 amino acids. Trimming left V 6 bases short and J 7 bases short, with 16 bases between. Germline V gives CDR1 LNHDA, CDR2 SQIVND (reference sequence). CDR3 residues: CASSPSGGPNSPLHF. In DNA, the CDR3 is TGTGCCAGTAGCCCCTCGGGGGGGCCCAATTCACCCCTCCACTTT.

In nucleotides, the CDR3 is TGCAGCGTTGAATCTTCCTACGAGCAGTACTTC. Translation gives CSVESSYEQYF. This chain links TRBV29-1 with TRBJ2-7; D is uncertain. V lost 2 bases and J lost 1, with 3 bases in between. CDR1 and CDR2 (germline): SQVTM, ANQGSEA. The CDR3 extends over 11 amino acids.

Comment on this clone: Other DNA sequences within the sample encode an identical CDR3. The rearrangement uses TRBV5-4 and TRBJ2-5; a possible D gene is TRBD2 (6 bases). The CDR3 totals 14 residues. With 2 bases removed from V and 4 bases from J, the gap between germline ends came to 12 bases. Germline lookup yields CDR1 SGHNT and CDR2 YYREEE (reference sequence). In nucleotides, the CDR3 is TGTGCCAGCAGCTTCCGGGCCGGGGGAGAGACCCAGTACTTC. The encoded protein is CASSFRAGGETQYF.

The V gene is TRBV7-3, the J gene TRBJ2-2; D is perhaps TRBD2 (7 bases). V was clipped by 5 bases and J by 4 bases, with 17 bases between them. The CDR3 is made up of 16 amino acids. Germline values: CDR1 SGHTA, CDR2 FQGTGA. CDR3 protein: CASSPRAGALTGELFF. CDR3 in DNA: TGTGCCAGCAGCCCTAGGGCGGGGGCCCTCACCGGGGAGCTGTTTTTT.

This chain connects TRBV7-9 to TRBJ2-2, with 7 bases fitting TRBD1. CDR1 is SEHNR and CDR2 is FQNEAQ in the germline V gene (reference sequence). J was trimmed by 0 bases and V by 2 bases; bases with no gene match: 3. This CDR3 has 16 residues. CDR3 sequence: CASSLTGATNTGELFF. The CDR3 nucleotides are TGTGCCAGCAGCTTAACAGGGGCGACGAACACCGGGGAGCTGTTTTTT.